These 8 T cell receptor beta chains originate from one sample sequenced in a study of type 1 and type 2 diabetes patients. Genomic DNA was the PCR template. The TCR beta CDR3 region was amplified using 30 forward and 13 reverse primers. TCRdb recomputed calls from the multiplex PCR reads with MiXCR, one row per CDR3 protein. Seen here are fewer than 350,000 distinct CDR3 sequences, 40% to 50% observed once, and the top ten hold about 13%. The sequencing sample was made of peripheral blood mononuclear cells (PBMCs). The receptors were sampled from a man between 18 and 29 years old with type 2 diabetes.

The table lists this clonotype with many counts. This chain uses TRBV20-1 with TRBJ2-7, with no clear D. V was trimmed by 6 bases and J by 3 bases, leaving 6 bases between them. Germline CDR1 is DFQATT and CDR2 is SNEGSKA (reference sequence). This CDR3 region has 10 residues. Here the CDR3 DNA reads TGCAGTGCCAACAGCTACGAGCAGTACTTC. Protein sequence: CSANSYEQYF.

Only a few counts were recorded for this clonotype. The V call is TRBV7-8, the J call TRBJ2-1; the D gene is possibly TRBD1 (6 bases). Germline V gene sequence: CDR1 SGHVS, CDR2 FQNEAQ. This CDR3 contains 16 residues. The germline V and J ends were trimmed by 2 bases and 0 bases, with 11 bases remaining between them. The DNA for the CDR3 is TGTGCCAGCAGCTTATGGACAGATCGCTCCTACAATGAGCAGTTCTTC. The encoded protein is CASSLWTDRSYNEQFF.

This chain connects TRBV6-6 to TRBJ2-1; D could derive from TRBD1 or TRBD2 (5 bases each). Looked up from germline, CDR1 is MNHNY and CDR2 is SVGAGI (reference sequence). Trimming left V 6 bases short and J 8 bases short, with 20 bases between. This CDR3 contains 15 residues. In nucleotides, the CDR3 is TGTGCCAGCAGACGGGACGGTGGAGGATTAGATGAGCAGTTCTTC. Translating gives CASRRDGGGLDEQFF.

The chain recombines TRBV6-6 with TRBJ1-2; D unresolved. CDR3 length: 14 residues. Germline CDR1 is MNHNY and CDR2 is SVGAGI (reference sequence). V dropped 5 bases and J dropped 4 bases, with 14 bases sitting between them. For the CDR3, the DNA is TGTGCCAGCAGTCAAGGCCGTCTCCGCTATGGCTACACCTTC. Translated, it gives CASSQGRLRYGYTF.

This chain uses TRBV19 with TRBJ2-7; 8 bases line up with TRBD2. CDR1 and CDR2 (germline): LNHDA, SQIVND (reference sequence). The trim removed 4 bases at V and 6 bases at J, leaving 11 bases unmatched. This CDR3 is built from 15 residues. The CDR3 coding sequence is TGTGCCAGTAGTACCCCAGCGGGGGCGAGTGGCGAGCAGTACTTC. The encoded protein is CASSTPAGASGEQYF.

This chain connects TRBV9 to TRBJ2-2; D tentatively fits TRBD1 or TRBD2 (5 bases each). CDR3 size: 15 residues. Trimming took off 3 bases at V and 5 bases at J, with 14 bases between the two ends. CDR1 and CDR2 from the germline V gene are SGDLS and YYNGEE. The CDR3 DNA reads as TGTGCCAGCAGCGCACCGGGACGAGAGACCGGGGAGCTGTTTTTT. Translated, it gives CASSAPGRETGELFF.

The chain has TRBV4-1 and TRBJ1-1; no clear D. The CDR3 sequence is 15 residues long. Germline-derived CDR1 and CDR2 are MGHRA and YSYEKL. V was shortened by 0 bases and J by 1 base, with 9 bases between the two germline ends. CDR3 protein: CASSQDTRTNTEAFF. CDR3 nucleotides: TGCGCCAGCAGCCAAGATACACGGACGAACACTGAAGCTTTCTTT.

J is TRBJ2-5 and V is TRBV7-8; no reliable D call. The DNA matches TRBJ2-1 better at its end, which makes the J call doubtful. In germline, CDR1 is SGHVS, CDR2 FQNEAQ. The CDR3 is made up of 15 amino acids. CDR3 DNA: TGTGCCAGCAGCTCCTACATCGGACCTCAAGAGACCCAGTTCTTC. Protein: CASSSYIGPQETQFF.